This TCR beta chain was recovered during a study of blood T cell repertoires in COVID-19. Seattle cases were enrolled at active infection and followed longitudinally. CDR1 DFQATT and CDR2 SNEGSKA come from the germline V gene (reference sequence). The CDR3 is made up of 15 amino acids. The junction had 12 bases not matched to a gene; V was cut back by 3 bases and J by 5 bases. This clone was seen only once. Clones were read by immunoSEQ multiplex PCR, and TCRdb kept only the in-frame ones, dropping some. The sample has 250,000 to 300,000 clones, roughly 90% seen once. The receptor was derived from a woman younger than 45 with COVID-19, enrolled during active disease. The chain employs TRBV20-1 and TRBJ1-1; TRBD1 aligns across 7 bases. The sequenced sample consisted of peripheral blood. CDR3 loop: CSASGQVLGWTEAFF. CDR3 coding DNA: TGCAGTGCTAGTGGACAGGTTTTAGGATGGACTGAAGCTTTCTTT.